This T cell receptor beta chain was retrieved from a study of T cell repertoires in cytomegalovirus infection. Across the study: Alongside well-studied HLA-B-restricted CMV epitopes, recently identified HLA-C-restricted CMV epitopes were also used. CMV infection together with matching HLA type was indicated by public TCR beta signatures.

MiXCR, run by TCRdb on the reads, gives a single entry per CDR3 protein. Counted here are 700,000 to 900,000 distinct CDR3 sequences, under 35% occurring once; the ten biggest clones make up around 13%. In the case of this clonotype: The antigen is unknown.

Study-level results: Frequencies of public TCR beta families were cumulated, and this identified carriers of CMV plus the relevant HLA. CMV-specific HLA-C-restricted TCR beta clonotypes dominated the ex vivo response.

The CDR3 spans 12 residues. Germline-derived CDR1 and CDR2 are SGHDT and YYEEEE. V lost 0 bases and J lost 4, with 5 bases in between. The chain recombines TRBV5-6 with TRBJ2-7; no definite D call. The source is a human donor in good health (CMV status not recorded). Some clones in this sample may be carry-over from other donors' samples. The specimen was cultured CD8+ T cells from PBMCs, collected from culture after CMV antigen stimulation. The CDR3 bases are TGTGCCAGCAGCTTGGATCGGTACGAGCAGTACTTC. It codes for CASSLDRYEQYF.